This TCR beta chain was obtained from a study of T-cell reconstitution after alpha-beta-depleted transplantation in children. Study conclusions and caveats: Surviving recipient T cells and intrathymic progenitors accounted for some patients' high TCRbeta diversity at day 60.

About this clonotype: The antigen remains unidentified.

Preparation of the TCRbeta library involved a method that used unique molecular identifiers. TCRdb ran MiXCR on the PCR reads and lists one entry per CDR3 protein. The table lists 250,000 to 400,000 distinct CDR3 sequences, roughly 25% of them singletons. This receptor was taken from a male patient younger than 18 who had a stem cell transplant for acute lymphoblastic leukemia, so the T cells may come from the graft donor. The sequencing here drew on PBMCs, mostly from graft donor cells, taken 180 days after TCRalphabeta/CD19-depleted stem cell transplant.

The chain's CDR3 is CASSKPGLAGGSSYNEQFF. CDR3 bases: TGTGCCAGCAGCAAGCCGGGACTAGCGGGAGGGAGCTCCTACAATGAGCAGTTCTTC. This chain links TRBV7-8 with TRBJ2-1, with 16 nucleotides matching TRBD2. The CDR3 spans 19 residues. V dropped 5 bases and J dropped 0; count of bases not matched to a gene: 7. Germline V gives CDR1 SGHVS, CDR2 FQNEAQ. Drawing the rest from reference TRBV7-8 and TRBJ2-1, the complete variable domain is GAGVSQSPRYKVAKRGQDVALRCDPISGHVSLFWYQQALGQGPEFLTYFQNEAQLDKSGLPSDRFFAERPEGSVSTLKIQRTQQEDSAVYLCASSKPGLAGGSSYNEQFFGPGTRLTVL.